This TCR beta chain was retrieved from a study of T-cell memory formation after mild COVID-19. Each CDR3 protein gets one entry after TCRdb re-called the 5' RACE reads with MiXCR. The table includes about 140,000 distinct CDR3 sequences, approximately 15% detected once. CDR3 length equals 15 residues. With V trimmed by 1 base and J by 4 bases, 2 bases remained unmatched. In germline, CDR1 is SGHVS, CDR2 FNYEAQ. This clonotype was detected ten times or more. The sequence was obtained from an adult woman who had mild COVID-19 (a few samples of this study predate the infection). Cell type and time point are not known. The chain links TRBV7-6 to TRBJ2-1; 9 bases are shared with TRBD1. What was sequenced was PBMCs or a T cell subset sorted from them (not recorded which). The CDR3, as DNA: TGTGCCAGCAGCTTAGTCGGGACAGGGTACAATGAGCAGTTCTTC. Translation gives CASSLVGTGYNEQFF.